Given below is one TCR beta chain in context. Antigen unknown. The sample belongs to a study of shared clonotypes between healthy human individuals. General observations from the study: Expectations were that clonotype sharing among donors would be affected by sequencing depth. Relative to their counterparts shared across all four donors, non-shared clonotypes exhibited diminished generation probabilities.

Execution of the assay was at deep level. In replicate PCRs of sorted subsets, about 190 ng DNA, about 30,000 T cell genomes, was used. Sequencing was performed with immunoSEQ multiplex PCR; in TCRdb, only in-frame clones are kept and a portion is missing. The sample records 2 million to 2.5 million clones, almost 96% being singletons. V gave up 7 bases and J gave up 1 base, with 17 bases separating them. CDR1 SGHKS and CDR2 YYEKEE come from the germline V gene (reference sequence). This CDR3 comprises 15 residues. Source material: naive CD4+ T cells sorted from blood. Indicated subset: CD45RA+ positively selected. The clonotype comes from a man aged 18 to 29 in good health. V and J are TRBV5-5 and TRBJ1-1; D is perhaps TRBD1 (5 bases). Here the CDR3 reads CASGPQGSGNTEAFF. The CDR3, as DNA: TGTGCCAGCGGCCCCCAGGGTTCTGGGAACACTGAAGCTTTCTTT.